Following are 18 T cell receptor beta chains from one sample sequenced in a study of blood T cell repertoires in COVID-19. Profiling relied on immunoSEQ multiplex PCR, and the TCRdb table lists in-frame clones only, not all of them. The top ten clones hold approximately 2% of a sample with about 130,000 clones, almost 70% of them seen once. The sample consisted of peripheral blood. These receptors came from a woman in her 70s with acute or convalescent COVID-19.

The rearrangement links TRBV14 to TRBJ2-1, with 7 bases identical to TRBD2. J lost 7 bases, V lost 1 base, and 7 bases had no gene match. CDR3 length: 15 amino acids. The germline V gene has CDR1 SGHDN and CDR2 FVKESK. CDR3 protein: CASSQGGGTLNEQFF. CDR3 coding DNA: TGTGCCAGCAGCCAAGGGGGGGGGACTCTGAATGAGCAGTTCTTC.

V and J are TRBV12-3 or TRBV12-4 and TRBJ2-3, with D tentatively TRBD1 (5 bases). CDR3 length: 13 residues. Trimming left V 6 bases short and J 5 bases short, with 12 bases between. CDR3: CASRPAGIDTQYF. The DNA for the CDR3 is TGTGCCAGCAGGCCAGCAGGGATAGATACGCAGTATTTT.

The CDR3 spells CASSPDVDTNEQFF. For the CDR3, the DNA is TGTGCCAGCAGCCCCGACGTAGACACCAATGAGCAGTTCTTC. The rearrangement joins TRBV7-9 to TRBJ2-1; no clear D gene. CDR3 length: 14 residues. The V and J ends lost 5 bases and 6 bases respectively, with 14 bases between them. Per the germline V gene, CDR1 is SEHNR and CDR2 is FQNEAQ (reference sequence).

This clone was counted a few times. The chain employs TRBV28 and TRBJ2-1; perhaps TRBD2 as D (5 bases). The CDR3 contains 17 residues. Per the germline V gene, CDR1 is MDHEN and CDR2 is SYDVKM. V was clipped by 2 bases and J by 2 bases, with 16 bases between them. This chain's CDR3 is CASSLQRRTGTYNEQFF. DNA of the CDR3: TGTGCCAGCAGTTTACAAAGGAGGACGGGGACCTACAATGAGCAGTTCTTC.

V usage is TRBV30 and J usage is TRBJ2-2; D gene ambiguous. Germline V gene lookup returns CDR1 GTSNPN and CDR2 SVGIG (reference sequence). Trimming removed 2 bases at V and 1 base at J, with 2 bases between. The CDR3 is made up of 12 amino acids. The chain's CDR3 is CAWSQNTGELFF. CDR3 sequence (DNA): TGTGCCTGGAGTCAGAACACCGGGGAGCTGTTTTTT.

The V and J genes are TRBV28 and TRBJ2-3, with TRBD2 matching over 7 bases. Germline lookup yields CDR1 MDHEN and CDR2 SYDVKM. The CDR3 length is 18 residues. Losses at the gene ends were 3 bases for V and 4 bases for J; bases not matched to a gene: 16. CDR3 nucleotides: TGTGCCAGCAGTTTGGATGTAACGGGGACTAAAAAAGCAGATACGCAGTATTTT. Amino acids: CASSLDVTGTKKADTQYF.

This clone came up a few times. The chain joins TRBV19 to TRBJ1-1, with D unclear. Germline V gene lookup returns CDR1 LNHDA and CDR2 SQIVND (reference sequence). The germline V and J ends were trimmed by 5 bases and 7 bases, with 14 bases remaining between them. This CDR3 is 13 amino acids long. Here the CDR3 reads CASSSKAAIEAFF. The CDR3 DNA reads TGTGCCAGTAGTTCGAAGGCGGCCATTGAAGCTTTCTTT.

The rearrangement joins TRBV7-2 to TRBJ2-2, with TRBD2 matching 11 bases. Germline loops: CDR1 SGHTA, CDR2 FQGNSA. J was trimmed by 5 bases and V by 4 bases; bases with no gene match: 3. There are 15 residues in the CDR3. CDR3 bases: TGTGCCAGCAGCTCCCCTAGCGGGGGGACCGGGGAGCTGTTTTTT. Protein: CASSSPSGGTGELFF.

The V and J genes are TRBV19 and TRBJ1-3; 7 bases line up with TRBD1. This CDR3 comprises 15 residues. V was clipped by 7 bases and J by 0 bases; unmatched bases: 6. CDR1 and CDR2 from the germline V gene are LNHDA and SQIVND (reference sequence). The CDR3 sequence: CASKDRPNSGNTIYF. The DNA for the CDR3 is TGTGCCAGTAAGGACAGGCCTAACTCTGGAAACACCATATATTTT.

The chain recombines TRBV11-2 with TRBJ1-1; TRBD1 is a possible D gene (6 bases). The CDR3 consists of 14 residues. V was trimmed by 4 bases and J by 5 bases, leaving 14 bases between them. The germline V gene has CDR1 SGHAT and CDR2 FQNNGV. CDR3 in DNA: TGTGCCAGCAGCTGGGGGCAGGGCCGGACTGAAGCTTTCTTT. It yields the protein CASSWGQGRTEAFF.

This clone has more than one count but fewer than ten. V is TRBV7-9 and J is TRBJ2-3; 8 bases map to TRBD2. This CDR3 has 17 amino acids. The V gene's germline CDR1 is SEHNR and CDR2 FQNEAQ (reference sequence). After removal of 4 bases from V and 1 base from J, the junction contained 10 bases not matched to a gene. The chain's CDR3 is CASSYNTGLGGTDTQYF. DNA for the CDR3: TGTGCCAGCAGCTACAATACGGGACTAGGAGGCACAGATACGCAGTATTTT. Looking up the rest from reference TRBV7-9 and TRBJ2-3 gives the full variable domain: DTGVSQNPRHKITKRGQNVTFRCDPISEHNRLYWYRQTLGQGPEFLTYFQNEAQLEKSRLLSDRFSAERPKGSFSTLEIQRTEQGDSAMYLCASSYNTGLGGTDTQYFGPGTRLTVL.

CDR3 sequence (DNA): TGTGCCAGCAGCCAAGGGCAGACTATCTACAATGAGCAGTTCTTC. Protein sequence: CASSQGQTIYNEQFF. The V call is TRBV3-1 (or the pseudogene TRBV3-2), the J call TRBJ2-1, with D tentatively TRBD2 (5 bases). The CDR3 runs to 15 residues. CDR1 is LGHDT, CDR2 YNNKEL, per germline (reference sequence). The germline V and J ends were trimmed by 1 base and 3 bases, with 10 bases remaining between them.

V gene TRBV27 combines with J gene TRBJ1-2; 7 bases align to TRBD1. The V gene's germline CDR1 is MNHEY and CDR2 SMNVEV (reference sequence). V gave up 5 bases and J gave up 3 bases; unmatched junction bases: 9. This CDR3 spans 15 amino acids. For the CDR3, the DNA is TGTGCCAGCAGTCGGCTCAGACAGGGCGACTATGGCTACACCTTC. Amino acids: CASSRLRQGDYGYTF.

V usage is TRBV19 and J usage is TRBJ2-3; TRBD2 might be the D (6 bases). V was cut by 2 bases and J by 2 bases, with 23 bases left in between. Germline CDR1 is LNHDA and CDR2 is SQIVND (reference sequence). This CDR3 comprises 19 residues. CDR3 protein: CASSIYPPRWGDDTDTQYF. In nucleotides, the CDR3 is TGTGCCAGTAGTATATACCCACCTCGGTGGGGGGATGACACAGATACGCAGTATTTT.

This clone was seen a few times. The chain uses TRBV3-1 (or the pseudogene TRBV3-2) and TRBJ2-7; TRBD2 matches at 11 bases. Germline CDR1 reads LGHDT; CDR2 reads YNNKEL (reference sequence). The CDR3 is 18 amino acids. V gave up 4 bases and J gave up 6 bases; unmatched junction bases: 17. CDR3 residues: CASSPGTSGTHRAREQYF. For the CDR3, the DNA is TGTGCCAGCAGCCCTGGGACTAGCGGAACGCATAGGGCCCGCGAGCAGTACTTC.

The chain uses TRBV2 and TRBJ2-1, with TRBD2 matching 8 bases. Germline CDR1 is SNHLY and CDR2 is FYNNEI. The CDR3 spans 15 residues. With V trimmed by 7 bases and J by 2 bases, 7 bases remained unmatched. CDR3 DNA: TGTGCCAGCATCCCGGGACTAGGGCCCTACAATGAGCAGTTCTTC. Encoded protein: CASIPGLGPYNEQFF.

The chain links TRBV29-1 to TRBJ1-2; 9 nucleotides line up with TRBD1. Unmatched junction bases numbered 5, after V lost 4 bases and J lost 5 bases. CDR1 and CDR2 from the germline V gene are SQVTM and ANQGSEA. The CDR3 runs to 13 residues. The CDR3 coding sequence is TGCAGCGTTGCGGGACAGGGTCCTTATGGCTACACCTTC. Amino acid sequence: CSVAGQGPYGYTF.

The chain joins TRBV5-5 to TRBJ2-6, with 7 bases fitting TRBD2. This CDR3 has 15 amino acids. The V and J ends lost 6 bases and 3 bases, in that order; junction bases with no gene match: 6. The germline gives CDR1 SGHKS, CDR2 YYEKEE (reference sequence). The CDR3 protein is CASTTAGVGANVLTF. The CDR3 bases are TGTGCCAGCACCACCGCGGGGGTTGGGGCCAACGTCCTGACTTTC. The full variable domain, its missing parts supplied by reference TRBV5-5 and TRBJ2-6, is DAGVTQSPTHLIKTRGQQVTLRCSPISGHKSVSWYQQVLGQGPQFIFQYYEKEERGRGNFPDRFSARQFPNYSSELNVNALLLGDSALYLCASTTAGVGANVLTFGAGSRLTVL.